This T cell receptor beta chain stems from a study of cytomegalovirus exposure and HLA in healthy donors. The CDR3 extends over 19 amino acids. J lost 3 bases, V lost 0 bases, and 14 bases had no gene match. Germline values: CDR1 MGHRA, CDR2 YSYEKL. This clone showed up just once. Profiling relied on immunoSEQ multiplex PCR, and the TCRdb table lists in-frame clones only, not all of them. The data show 70,000 or so clones, with around 93% seen just once and roughly 0.94% held by the top ten. The source material was PBMCs. This rearrangement joins TRBV4-1 to TRBJ2-3; 8 bases match TRBD2. This TCR was sampled from a woman between 18 and 30 years old in good health and CMV-seronegative. The CDR3 nucleotides are TGCGCCAGCAGCCAAGATCTTTCCGGGGACGGGACTAGGACAGATACGCAGTATTTT. Amino acid sequence: CASSQDLSGDGTRTDTQYF.